The 18 T cell receptor beta chains presented below share a single source sample, sequenced in a study of somatic mutations in cytotoxic T cells in rheumatoid arthritis. Method: immunoSEQ multiplex PCR; TCRdb's copy keeps in-frame clones and lacks some. The profile shows fewer than 9,000 clones, just under 80% of them singletons. Specimen: CD8+ T cells sorted from blood. All receptors derive from an adult with rheumatoid arthritis.

The chain links TRBV15 to TRBJ1-5, with D possibly being TRBD1 (5 bases). Between the trimmed V and J ends, which lost 3 bases and 5 bases, there was a span of 14 bases. Germline V gene lookup returns CDR1 LNHNV and CDR2 YYDKDF (reference sequence). The CDR3 totals 15 residues. CDR3 nucleotides: TGTGCCACCAGCAGCGAGAGGGGAAGGGATCAGCCCCAGCATTTT. It specifies CATSSERGRDQPQHF. The full variable domain, rest sourced from reference TRBV15 and TRBJ1-5, is DAMVIQNPRYQVTQFGKPVTLSCSQTLNHNVMYWYQQKSSQAPKLLFHYYDKDFNNEADTPDNFQSRRPNTSFCFLDIRSPGLGDTAMYLCATSSERGRDQPQHFGDGTRLSIL.

The rearrangement joins TRBV9 to TRBJ1-4; possibly TRBD1 for D (5 bases). With 1 base removed from V and 2 bases from J, the gap between germline ends came to 9 bases. Per the germline V gene, CDR1 is SGDLS and CDR2 is YYNGEE. The length of the CDR3 is 15 residues. CDR3 region: CASSVSGTTNEKLFF. In nucleotides, the CDR3 is TGTGCCAGCAGCGTATCTGGGACGACTAATGAAAAACTGTTTTTT.

The J gene is TRBJ1-1, the V gene TRBV28; D is undetermined. Trimming took off 6 bases at V and 1 base at J, with 3 bases between the two ends. The germline V gene has CDR1 MDHEN and CDR2 SYDVKM. CDR3 length: 11 residues. CDR3 sequence: CASRGNTEAFF. In DNA, the CDR3 is TGTGCCAGCAGGGGGAACACTGAAGCTTTCTTT.

The V and J genes are TRBV2 and TRBJ2-7; either TRBD1 or TRBD2 may fit D (5 bases each). Germline V gives CDR1 SNHLY, CDR2 FYNNEI. The CDR3 loop spans 14 amino acids. Trimming cost V 2 bases and J 0 bases, with 8 bases left between them. CDR3 region: CASSERGGSYEQYV. CDR3 nucleotide sequence: TGTGCCAGCAGTGAACGGGGCGGCTCCTACGAGCAGTACGTC.

The chain recombines TRBV27 with TRBJ2-2; D uncertain. The germline gives CDR1 MNHEY, CDR2 SMNVEV (reference sequence). V lost 0 bases, J lost 1 base, and 6 bases lay in between. The CDR3 loop spans 15 amino acids. The CDR3 loop reads CASSLSALNTGELFF. CDR3 nucleotide sequence: TGTGCCAGCAGTTTATCGGCCCTGAACACCGGGGAGCTGTTTTTT.

The chain links TRBV14 to TRBJ2-7; 7 positions match TRBD1. The V gene's germline CDR1 is SGHDN and CDR2 FVKESK. V lost 5 bases and J lost 4; bases outside the gene matches: 11. The CDR3 sequence is 15 residues long. CDR3 residues: CASSASRDRRYEQYV. DNA of the CDR3: TGTGCCAGCAGCGCATCCCGGGACAGACGGTACGAGCAGTACGTC.

This clone was detected once. This rearrangement joins TRBV27 to TRBJ1-2; TRBD1 agrees at 7 bases. V was clipped by 7 bases and J by 4 bases; unmatched bases: 12. This CDR3 is built from 15 residues. Germline V lookup: CDR1 MNHEY, CDR2 SMNVEV (reference sequence). CDR3 sequence (DNA): TGTGCCAGCATCGCCCCAGGGGGTGTGGGCTATGGCTACACCTTC. Translating gives CASIAPGGVGYGYTF.

The V and J genes are TRBV6-5 and TRBJ2-7; D might be TRBD2 (5 bases). CDR3 length: 15 amino acids. Germline V CDR1 and CDR2: MNHEY, SVGAGI. V was pared by 5 bases and J by 2 bases, with 16 bases between. The DNA of the CDR3 is TGTGCCAGCAGTAGAGAAGCGGCCAGAGCCTACGAGCAGTACTTC. Its translation is CASSREAARAYEQYF.

The J gene is TRBJ1-1, the V gene TRBV9; possibly TRBD1 for D (5 bases). The CDR3 sequence is 14 residues long. Looked up from germline, CDR1 is SGDLS and CDR2 is YYNGEE. V dropped 2 bases and J dropped 0 bases, with 8 bases sitting between them. The DNA of the CDR3 is TGTGCCAGCAGCGTTCAGGACATGAACACTGAAGCTTTCTTT. It codes for CASSVQDMNTEAFF.

V is TRBV28 and J is TRBJ1-2; D unclear. The CDR3 consists of 12 residues. Germline loops: CDR1 MDHEN, CDR2 SYDVKM. Trimming cost V 5 bases and J 4 bases, with 8 bases left between them. CDR3 sequence (DNA): TGTGCCAGCAGTACGGACCGCTATGGCTACACCTTC. Amino acids: CASSTDRYGYTF.

The CDR3 DNA reads as TGTGCCAGCAGTCGCGACACCCCGGAGACCCAGTACTTC. Amino acid sequence: CASSRDTPETQYF. The rearrangement links TRBV7-2 to TRBJ2-5; the D is unclear. Trimming removed 6 bases at V and 5 bases at J, with 13 bases between. The CDR3 contains 13 residues. CDR1 is SGHTA and CDR2 is FQGNSA in the germline V gene.

This clone showed up just once. The CDR3 nucleotides are TGTGCCAGCAGTGAAAACCACGGACCCTATGGCTACACCTTC. This codes for CASSENHGPYGYTF. This chain uses TRBV6-1 with TRBJ1-2, with unresolved D. Germline CDR1 is MNHNS and CDR2 is SASEGT. Trimming shortened V by 2 bases and J by 4 bases, and 11 bases separated the two germline ends. This CDR3 contains 14 residues.

This chain joins TRBV10-1 and TRBJ1-2; 7 nucleotides match TRBD1. The germline V gene encodes CDR1 WNHNN and CDR2 SYGVQD (reference sequence). J gave up 3 bases and V 8 bases, and 6 bases lay outside the gene matches. The CDR3 consists of 13 residues. CDR3 residues: CASSPGGDYGYTF. The CDR3 nucleotides read TGCGCCAGCTCGCCAGGGGGTGACTATGGCTACACCTTC.

The V gene is TRBV7-9, the J gene TRBJ2-5, with D hard to call. The length of the CDR3 is 12 residues. Germline V gives CDR1 SEHNR, CDR2 FQNEAQ (reference sequence). Trimming shortened V by 2 bases and J by 5 bases, and 6 bases separated the two germline ends. DNA of the CDR3: TGTGCCAGCAGCTTAAAGGGCGAGACCCAGTACTTC. This encodes CASSLKGETQYF.

This chain joins TRBV19 and TRBJ2-1, with D unresolved. Germline V gene lookup returns CDR1 LNHDA and CDR2 SQIVND (reference sequence). The CDR3 covers 14 residues. The CDR3 sequence: CATKDRAGENEQFF. In DNA, the CDR3 is TGTGCGACCAAGGACCGGGCAGGAGAAAATGAGCAGTTCTTC.

The rearrangement joins TRBV6-1 to TRBJ1-5; unclear D gene. The CDR3 runs to 13 residues. Germline loops: CDR1 MNHNS, CDR2 SASEGT. Trimming shortened V by 8 bases and J by 9 bases, and 17 bases separated the two germline ends. CDR3 nucleotides: TGTGCCAGCTTACAACAAGGGCGTGCGCCCCAGCATTTT. It yields the protein CASLQQGRAPQHF.

This clone was seen once. The V call is TRBV9, the J call TRBJ2-3, with a tentative D call TRBD1 (6 bases). V was pared by 3 bases and J by 1 base, with 6 bases between. The CDR3 contains 13 residues. The germline V gene encodes CDR1 SGDLS and CDR2 YYNGEE. The CDR3 coding sequence is TGTGCCAGCAGCGCAGGGGGCACAGATACGCAGTATTTT. Its translation is CASSAGGTDTQYF.

The chain combines TRBV7-8 with TRBJ2-1; 7 nucleotides line up with TRBD2. After removal of 0 bases from V and 11 bases from J, the junction contained 1 base not matched to a gene. The germline CDR1 and CDR2 sequences are SGHVS and FQNEAQ. This CDR3 comprises 12 residues. CDR3 sequence: CASSLAREKQFF. Written as DNA, the CDR3 is TGTGCCAGCAGCTTAGCGCGGGAGAAGCAGTTCTTC.